One TCR beta chain is described in this entry. Antigen specificity is unknown. The data belong to a study of CD8+CD57+ T cells in acquired aplastic anemia. Study context: Isolated CD4+ and CD8+ cells, once sorted, yielded DNA averaging roughly 3 ug. As sequenced from healthy donors, CD4+ cells averaged roughly 11 million reads.

Study-level results: Controls did not differ significantly from patients in CD8+ Simpson's diversity. Found in both controls and patients were 25 to 35 CD8+ CDR3 sequences.

The use of genomic DNA as template underpinned the TCR beta VDJ and CDR3 profiling. In TCRdb, the reads were re-called with MiXCR into one record per CDR3 protein. The table records about 210,000 distinct CDR3 sequences, under 65% of them present only once. V gave up 4 bases and J gave up 3 bases, with 7 bases separating them. Germline V CDR1 and CDR2: SNHLY, FYNNEI. This CDR3 has 13 residues. The receptor comes from a human donor in good health. The specimen sequenced was sorted CD4+, CD8+, or CD8+CD57+ T cells (not recorded which) from PBMCs. This chain uses TRBV2 with TRBJ1-3, with no clear D. CDR3 DNA: TGTGCCAGCAGTGTTCATGATGGAAACACCATATATTTT. Protein: CASSVHDGNTIYF.